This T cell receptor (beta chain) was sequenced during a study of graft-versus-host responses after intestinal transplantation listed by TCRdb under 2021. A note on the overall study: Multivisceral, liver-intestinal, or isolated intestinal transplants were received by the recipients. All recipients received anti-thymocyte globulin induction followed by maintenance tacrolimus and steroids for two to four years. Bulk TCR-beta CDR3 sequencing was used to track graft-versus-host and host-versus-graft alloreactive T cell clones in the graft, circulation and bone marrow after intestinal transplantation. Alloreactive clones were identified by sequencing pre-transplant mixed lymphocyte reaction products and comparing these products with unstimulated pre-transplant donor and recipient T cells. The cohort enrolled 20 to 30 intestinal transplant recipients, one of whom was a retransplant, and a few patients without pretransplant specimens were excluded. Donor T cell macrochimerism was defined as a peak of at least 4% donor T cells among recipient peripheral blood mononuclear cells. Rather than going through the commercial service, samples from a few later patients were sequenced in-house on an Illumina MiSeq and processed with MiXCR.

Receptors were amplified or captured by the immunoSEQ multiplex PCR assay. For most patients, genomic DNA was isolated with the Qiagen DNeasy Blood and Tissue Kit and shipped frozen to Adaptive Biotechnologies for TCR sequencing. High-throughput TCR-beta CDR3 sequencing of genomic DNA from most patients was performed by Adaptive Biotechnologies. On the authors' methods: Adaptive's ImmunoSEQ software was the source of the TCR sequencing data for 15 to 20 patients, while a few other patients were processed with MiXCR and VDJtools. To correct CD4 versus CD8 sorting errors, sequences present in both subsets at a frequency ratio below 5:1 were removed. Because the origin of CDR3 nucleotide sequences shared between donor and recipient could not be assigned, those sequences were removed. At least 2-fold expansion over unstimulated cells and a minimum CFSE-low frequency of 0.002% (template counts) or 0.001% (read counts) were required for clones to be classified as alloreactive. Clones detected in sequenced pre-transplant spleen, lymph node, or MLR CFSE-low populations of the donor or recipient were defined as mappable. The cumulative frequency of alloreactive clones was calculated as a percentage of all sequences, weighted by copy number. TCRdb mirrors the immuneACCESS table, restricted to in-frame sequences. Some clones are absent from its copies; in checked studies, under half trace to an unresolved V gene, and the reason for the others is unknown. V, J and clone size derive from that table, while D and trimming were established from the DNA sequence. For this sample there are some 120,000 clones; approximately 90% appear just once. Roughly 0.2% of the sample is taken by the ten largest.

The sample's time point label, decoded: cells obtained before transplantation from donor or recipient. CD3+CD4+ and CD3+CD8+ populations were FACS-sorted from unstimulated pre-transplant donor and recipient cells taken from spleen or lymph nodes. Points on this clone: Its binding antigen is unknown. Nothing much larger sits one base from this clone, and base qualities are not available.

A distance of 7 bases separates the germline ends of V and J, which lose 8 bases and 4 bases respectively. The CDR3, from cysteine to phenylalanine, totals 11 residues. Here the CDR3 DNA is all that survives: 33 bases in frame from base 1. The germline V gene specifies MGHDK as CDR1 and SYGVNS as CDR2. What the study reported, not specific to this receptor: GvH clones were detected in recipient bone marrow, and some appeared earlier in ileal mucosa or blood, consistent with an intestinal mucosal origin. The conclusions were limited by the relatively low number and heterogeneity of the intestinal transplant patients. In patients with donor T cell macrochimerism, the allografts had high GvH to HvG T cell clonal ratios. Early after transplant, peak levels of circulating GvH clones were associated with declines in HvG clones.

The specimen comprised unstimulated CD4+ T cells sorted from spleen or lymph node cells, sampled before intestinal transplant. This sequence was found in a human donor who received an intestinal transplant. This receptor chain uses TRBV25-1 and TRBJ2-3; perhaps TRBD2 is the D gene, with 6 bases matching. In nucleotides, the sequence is TGTGCCAGCGGACTATCAGATACGCAGTATTTT. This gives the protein CASGLSDTQYF. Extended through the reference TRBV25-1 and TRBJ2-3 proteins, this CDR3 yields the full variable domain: EADIYQTPRYLVIGTGKKITLECSQTMGHDKMYWYQQDPGMELHLIHYSYGVNSTEKGDLSSESTVSRIRTEHFPLTLESARPSHTSQYLCASGLSDTQYFGPGTRLTVL.